Detailed here is one TCR beta chain. V dropped 4 bases and J dropped 5 bases, with 14 bases sitting between them. The CDR3 runs 15 residues. Germline V lookup: CDR1 LNHDA, CDR2 SQIVND (reference sequence). Sorting used thawed, overnight-rested PBMC stained with anti-CD3, a viability dye and GMM-loaded CD1B tetramer. The CD1B tetramers carried C32 glucose monomycolate purified from Rhodococcus equi. These data are taken from a study of T cells in tuberculosis. Study-wide background: The T cells targeted glucose monomycolate, a mycobacterial lipid, via CD1B.

Assay: immunoSEQ multiplex PCR; the TCRdb copy retains only in-frame clones and omits some. The sample includes about 54,000 clones, roughly 90% seen only once; the top ten take 20% to 25%. The clonotype comes from an adult woman with latent tuberculosis. This chain joins TRBV19 and TRBJ2-2; tentatively, D is TRBD1 (5 bases). Sequenced sample: CD1b-GMM tetramer-negative cells sorted from PBMCs. CDR3: CASSNVGQSTGELFF. CDR3 nucleotides: TGTGCCAGTAGTAACGTCGGACAAAGTACCGGGGAGCTGTTTTTT.